A selection of T cell receptor beta chains follows, all from one sample in a study of naive and memory T cell subsets. A single record per CDR3 protein comes from TCRdb applying MiXCR to the UMI-ligation and nested PCR reads. The repertoire holds more than 20,000 distinct CDR3 sequences, with roughly 5.5% as singletons. The source material was blood. All receptors derive from an adult in good health. Each CDR3 is given with its conserved first and last residue. D genes are given only for firm matches. Some rows have no size entry. The others give once, few or many, or a class for an expanded clone.

TRBJ2-7	TRBV4-3	many	NA	CASSPTASSYEQYF	TGCGCCAGCAGCCCGACAGCCTCCTCCTACGAGCAGTACTTC
TRBJ1-6	TRBV6-6	many	NA	CASSWGVYSGRENSPLHF	TGTGCCAGCAGTTGGGGGGTTTACTCGGGACGGGAGAATTCACCCCTCCACTTT
TRBJ2-5	TRBV4-3	many	TRBD2	CASSQAVPSGGNGETQYF	TGCGCCAGCAGCCAAGCGGTCCCTAGCGGGGGCAACGGGGAGACCCAGTACTTC
TRBJ2-7	TRBV2	many	NA	CASSGDIAYEQYF	TGTGCCAGCAGCGGTGACATTGCCTACGAGCAGTACTTC
TRBJ2-1	TRBV12-5	many	TRBD2	CASRATSGSYNEQFF	TGTGCTAGTCGAGCGACTAGCGGGTCCTACAATGAGCAGTTCTTC
TRBJ1-4	TRBV5-6	many	NA	CASSFTGLKATNEKLFF	TGTGCCAGCAGCTTCACGGGGTTGAAAGCAACTAATGAAAAACTGTTTTTT
TRBJ1-1	TRBV20-1	medium-sized	NA	CSAKGQLNTEAFF	TGCAGTGCTAAAGGACAGCTGAACACTGAAGCTTTCTTT
TRBJ1-2	TRBV20-1	many	TRBD1	CSARTGGFNYGYTF	TGCAGTGCTAGAACAGGGGGTTTTAACTATGGCTACACCTTC
TRBJ2-7	TRBV20-1	many	TRBD2	CSAREAGNWGNEQYF	TGCAGTGCTAGAGAAGCGGGGAATTGGGGAAACGAGCAGTACTTC
TRBJ2-7	TRBV5-1	many	TRBD2	CASMLAGGPGEQYF	TGCGCCAGCATGCTAGCGGGAGGGCCAGGAGAGCAGTACTTC
TRBJ1-5	TRBV29-1	many	NA	CSVEDTWTEYSNQPQHF	TGCAGCGTTGAAGATACCTGGACGGAATATAGCAATCAGCCCCAGCATTTT
TRBJ1-1	TRBV28	many	NA	CASSFGGHRNTEAFF	TGTGCCAGCAGTTTTGGGGGGCACCGGAACACTGAAGCTTTCTTT
TRBJ2-1	TRBV9	many	TRBD2	CASSAVGTSTHEQFF	TGTGCCAGCAGCGCCGTCGGGACTAGCACCCATGAGCAGTTCTTC
TRBJ2-3	TRBV2	few	TRBD2	CASSGLAGSTDTQYF	TGTGCCAGCAGTGGGTTAGCGGGAAGCACAGATACGCAGTATTTT
TRBJ2-1	TRBV28	many	TRBD2	CASSPGLAGIEQFF	TGTGCCAGCAGTCCGGGACTAGCGGGAATTGAGCAGTTCTTC
TRBJ1-1	TRBV6-5	many	NA	CASSYSRTNTEAFF	TGTGCCAGCAGTTATTCGCGGACCAACACTGAAGCTTTCTTT
TRBJ1-4	TRBV29-1	few	NA	CSVRDSLGEKLFF	TGCAGCGTGCGAGATAGCCTGGGGGAAAAACTGTTTTTT
TRBJ2-2	TRBV4-2	many	NA	CASSPYLDPGELFF	TGTGCCAGCAGCCCCTACCTCGACCCCGGGGAGCTGTTTTTT
TRBJ2-3	TRBV28	NA	NA	CASSSSSTDTQYF	TGTGCCAGCAGTTCGTCTAGCACAGATACGCAGTATTTT
TRBJ2-1	TRBV6-2/TRBV6-3	many	TRBD2	CASSPSGLYNEQFF	TGTGCCAGCAGCCCTAGCGGCCTCTACAATGAGCAGTTCTTC
TRBJ2-1	TRBV24-1	many	NA	CATSDLLGNEQFF	TGTGCCACCAGTGATTTGTTGGGTAATGAGCAGTTCTTC
TRBJ2-1	TRBV15	many	NA	CATSRDSGAIYNEQFF	TGTGCCACCAGCAGAGATTCAGGGGCAATCTACAATGAGCAGTTCTTC
TRBJ2-6	TRBV7-2	many	NA	CASSPRDGASGANVLTF	TGTGCCAGCAGCCCCCGGGACGGTGCCTCTGGGGCCAACGTCCTGACTTTC
TRBJ1-1	TRBV7-8	many	NA	CASSLDQGLINTEAFF	TGTGCCAGCAGCTTAGACCAGGGGCTTATTAACACTGAAGCTTTCTTT
TRBJ2-4	TRBV28	many	NA	CASSENLGKNIQYF	TGTGCCAGCAGTGAAAATCTTGGCAAAAACATTCAGTACTTC
TRBJ2-3	TRBV7-3	NA	TRBD1	CASSHGTGTTDTQYF	TGTGCCAGCAGCCATGGGACAGGGACCACAGATACGCAGTATTTT
TRBJ2-1	TRBV4-3	many	NA	CASSQDGQGSYNEQFF	TGCGCCAGCAGCCAAGATGGGCAGGGGTCCTACAATGAGCAGTTCTTC
TRBJ1-2	TRBV7-2	many	TRBD1	CASSPRFEGQGLYGYTF	TGTGCCAGCAGCCCGCGATTCGAAGGACAGGGGCTCTATGGCTACACCTTC
TRBJ2-2	TRBV20-1	many	NA	CSARTIKGWDTGELFF	TGCAGTGCTAGAACCATTAAGGGATGGGACACCGGGGAGCTGTTTTTT
TRBJ1-3	TRBV7-8	medium-sized	TRBD1	CASSSDRGSRNSGNTIYF	TGTGCCAGCAGCTCGGACAGGGGGTCCCGAAACTCTGGAAACACCATATATTTT
TRBJ1-3	TRBV30	NA	NA	CAWSAVSGNTIYF	TGTGCCTGGAGTGCCGTCAGCGGAAACACCATATATTTT
TRBJ1-6	TRBV15	many	NA	CATSRDNFGSPLHF	TGTGCCACCAGCAGAGACAACTTCGGTTCACCCCTCCACTTT
TRBJ1-5	TRBV20-1	few	TRBD1	CSARVPGQRRNQPQHF	TGCAGTGCTAGAGTGCCGGGACAGAGACGCAATCAGCCCCAGCATTTT
TRBJ2-3	TRBV29-1	medium-sized	TRBD2	CSVDGATSGRPTSTDTQYF	TGCAGCGTTGATGGGGCGACTAGCGGGAGACCGACTAGCACAGATACGCAGTATTTT
TRBJ2-1	TRBV12-3/TRBV12-4	NA	NA	CASSLVVEQFF	TGTGCCAGCAGTTTAGTTGTTGAGCAGTTCTTC
TRBJ2-1	TRBV20-1	NA	TRBD2	CSARGGTSGSIYYNEQFF	TGCAGTGCCAGAGGTGGCACTAGCGGGAGTATCTACTACAATGAGCAGTTCTTC
TRBJ1-3	TRBV28	NA	NA	CASSYGGSGNTIYF	TGTGCCAGCAGCTACGGAGGTTCTGGAAACACCATATATTTT
TRBJ2-7	TRBV4-3	many	TRBD1	CASSHLGTATYEQYF	TGCGCCAGCAGCCATTTAGGGACAGCCACCTACGAGCAGTACTTC
TRBJ2-1	TRBV29-1	many	NA	CSVEIEAQGLIRSYNEQFF	TGCAGCGTTGAAATTGAGGCACAGGGACTTATCCGCTCCTACAATGAGCAGTTCTTC
TRBJ2-2	TRBV6-5	few	NA	CASSYSPGIDTGELFF	TGTGCCAGCAGTTACTCGCCAGGGATCGACACCGGGGAGCTGTTTTTT
TRBJ1-2	TRBV7-2	many	NA	CASSFRDPTGYTF	TGTGCCAGCAGCTTCAGGGATCCGACCGGCTACACCTTC
TRBJ2-7	TRBV28	many	NA	CASSLGSYEQYF	TGTGCCAGCAGTTTAGGGTCCTACGAGCAGTACTTC
TRBJ2-7	TRBV7-3	NA	NA	CASSLAPAAASSYEQYF	TGTGCCAGCAGCTTAGCCCCCGCGGCGGCTAGCTCCTACGAGCAGTACTTC
TRBJ2-7	TRBV7-9	many	NA	CASSYSRHEQYF	TGTGCCAGCAGCTATAGTCGTCACGAGCAGTACTTC
TRBJ1-1	TRBV11-2	many	NA	CASSFGFKTEAFF	TGTGCCAGCAGCTTCGGATTTAAAACTGAAGCTTTCTTT
TRBJ2-5	TRBV29-1	many	NA	CSVKQSQETQYF	TGCAGCGTCAAACAGAGTCAAGAGACCCAGTACTTC
TRBJ2-1	TRBV29-1	many	NA	CSVDALVGEQFF	TGCAGCGTTGATGCCCTAGTGGGTGAGCAGTTCTTC
TRBJ2-1	TRBV7-2	NA	NA	CASSPPIYNEQFF	TGTGCCAGCAGCCCCCCCATATACAATGAGCAGTTCTTC
TRBJ2-7	TRBV21-1	many	NA	CASSKDPVGTVSYEQYF	TGTGCCAGCAGCAAAGATCCAGTCGGGACAGTCTCCTACGAGCAGTACTTC
TRBJ2-3	TRBV9	many	NA	CASTENAGTITDTQYF	TGTGCCAGCACCGAAAACGCAGGCACAATCACAGATACGCAGTATTTT
TRBJ1-5	TRBV19	NA	NA	CASSIDIDSNQPQHF	TGTGCCAGTAGTATAGATATAGATAGCAATCAGCCCCAGCATTTT
TRBJ2-1	TRBV6-6	few	TRBD2	CASSRSGRALNEQFF	TGTGCCAGCAGCCGTAGCGGGAGGGCCTTGAATGAGCAGTTCTTC
TRBJ2-1	TRBV4-3	few	TRBD2	CASSQLAGVPYNEQFF	TGCGCCAGCAGCCAACTAGCGGGAGTACCCTACAATGAGCAGTTCTTC